This T cell receptor beta chain appears in the sequencing data of a study of CD8 T cells in ankylosing spondylitis. General study results and limits: What seemed typical of ankylosing spondylitis blood was a TCR beta motif built from roughly 8 highly homologous variants.

On this clonotype itself: Its antigen is not identified.

TCRdb recomputed calls from the 5' RACE reads with MiXCR, one row per CDR3 protein. The sample records a few hundred thousand distinct CDR3 sequences, 20% to 25% being singletons. Germline CDR1 is DFQATT and CDR2 is SNEGSKA (reference sequence). The CDR3 is 15 residues long. The V end was cut by 6 bases, the J end by 6 bases, with 21 bases between. The rearrangement joins TRBV20-1 to TRBJ2-1; D may be TRBD1 (7 bases). This receptor was taken from a male donor with ankylosing spondylitis. Sequenced sample: blood, either unsorted or a sorted T cell fraction (not recorded which). CDR3 sequence reads: CSAPDRWGGLNEQFF. CDR3 DNA: TGCAGTGCCCCGGACAGGTGGGGAGGACTCAATGAGCAGTTCTTC.